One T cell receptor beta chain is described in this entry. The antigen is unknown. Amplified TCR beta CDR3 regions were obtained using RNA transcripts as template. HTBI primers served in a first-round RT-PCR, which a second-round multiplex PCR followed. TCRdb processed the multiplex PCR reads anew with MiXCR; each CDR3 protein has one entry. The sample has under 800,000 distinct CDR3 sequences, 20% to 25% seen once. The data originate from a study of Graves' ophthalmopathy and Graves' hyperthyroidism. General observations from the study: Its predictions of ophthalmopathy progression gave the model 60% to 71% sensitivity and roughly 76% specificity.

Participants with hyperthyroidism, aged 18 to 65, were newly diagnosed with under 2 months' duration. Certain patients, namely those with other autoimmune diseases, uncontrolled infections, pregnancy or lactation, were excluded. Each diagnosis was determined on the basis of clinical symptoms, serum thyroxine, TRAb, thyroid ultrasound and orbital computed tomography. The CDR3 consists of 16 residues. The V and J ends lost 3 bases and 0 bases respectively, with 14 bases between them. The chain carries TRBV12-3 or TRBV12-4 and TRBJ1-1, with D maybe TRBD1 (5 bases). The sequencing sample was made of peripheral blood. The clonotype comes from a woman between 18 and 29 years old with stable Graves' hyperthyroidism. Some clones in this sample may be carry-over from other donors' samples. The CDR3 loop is CASSFSGGGMNTEAFF. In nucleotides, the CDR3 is TGTGCCAGCAGTTTTTCTGGGGGGGGGATGAACACTGAAGCTTTCTTT.